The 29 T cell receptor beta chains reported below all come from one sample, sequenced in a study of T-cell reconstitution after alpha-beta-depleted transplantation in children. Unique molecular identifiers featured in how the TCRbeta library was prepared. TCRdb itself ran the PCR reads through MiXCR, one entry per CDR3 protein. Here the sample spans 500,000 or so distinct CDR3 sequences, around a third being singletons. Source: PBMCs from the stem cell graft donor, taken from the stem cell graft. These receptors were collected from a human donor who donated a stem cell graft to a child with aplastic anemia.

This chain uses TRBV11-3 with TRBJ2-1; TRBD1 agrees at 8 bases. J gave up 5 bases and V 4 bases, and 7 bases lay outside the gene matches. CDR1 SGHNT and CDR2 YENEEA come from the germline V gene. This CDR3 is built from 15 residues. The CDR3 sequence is CASSSTGQAHNEQFF. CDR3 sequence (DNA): TGTGCCAGCAGCTCCACGGGACAGGCCCACAATGAGCAGTTCTTC.

The DNA for the CDR3 is TGTGCCAGCAGGGACAGGGCTGATTCACCCCTCCACTTT. Translating it yields CASRDRADSPLHF. The chain couples TRBV7-2 to TRBJ1-6, with 8 nucleotides matching TRBD1. J gave up 8 bases and V 6 bases, and 3 bases lay outside the gene matches. This CDR3 is 13 amino acids long. Germline V gene lookup returns CDR1 SGHTA and CDR2 FQGNSA.

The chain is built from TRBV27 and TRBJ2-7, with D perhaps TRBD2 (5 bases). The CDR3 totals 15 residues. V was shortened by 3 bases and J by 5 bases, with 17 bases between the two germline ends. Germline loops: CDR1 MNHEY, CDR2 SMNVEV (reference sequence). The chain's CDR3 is CASSFSVKRADEQYF. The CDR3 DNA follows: TGTGCCAGCAGTTTCAGCGTCAAGAGAGCGGACGAGCAGTACTTC.

As DNA, the CDR3 is TGTGCCAGCAGCCATGTCGTCGCTAGCGCAGCAGATACGCAGTATTTT. Its translation: CASSHVVASAADTQYF. The rearrangement links TRBV6-1 to TRBJ2-3; tentatively, D is TRBD2 (6 bases). The CDR3 runs 16 residues. The germline CDR1 and CDR2 sequences are MNHNS and SASEGT. Between the trimmed V and J ends, which lost 6 bases and 4 bases, there was a span of 20 bases.

Written as DNA, the CDR3 is TGTGCCAGCAGCGACCAAAGAAAATACGGCTACACCTTC. Amino acids: CASSDQRKYGYTF. This rearrangement joins TRBV12-3 or TRBV12-4 to TRBJ1-2, with unresolved D. The CDR3 extends over 13 amino acids. V was trimmed by 6 bases and J by 8 bases, leaving 16 bases between them.

CDR3 coding DNA: TGTGCCAGCAGAAGACAGGATTTGGGATTGAACACTGAAGCTTTCTTT. Translation: CASRRQDLGLNTEAFF. This rearrangement joins TRBV27 to TRBJ1-1; possible D gene TRBD1, 6 bases. Trimming shortened V by 6 bases and J by 0 bases, and 17 bases separated the two germline ends. The CDR3 loop spans 16 amino acids. Germline V gene lookup returns CDR1 MNHEY and CDR2 SMNVEV (reference sequence).

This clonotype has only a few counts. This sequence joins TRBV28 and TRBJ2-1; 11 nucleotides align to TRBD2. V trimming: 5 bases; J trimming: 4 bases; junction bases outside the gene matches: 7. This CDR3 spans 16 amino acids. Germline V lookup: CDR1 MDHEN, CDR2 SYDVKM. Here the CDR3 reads CASSHGGLADYNEQFF. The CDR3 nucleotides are TGTGCCAGCAGTCATGGGGGACTAGCGGATTACAATGAGCAGTTCTTC.

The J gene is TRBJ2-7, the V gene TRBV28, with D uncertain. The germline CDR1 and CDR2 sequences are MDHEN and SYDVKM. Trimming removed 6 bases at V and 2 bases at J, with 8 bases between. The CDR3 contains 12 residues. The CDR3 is CASSTLPYEQYV. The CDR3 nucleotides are TGTGCCAGCAGCACCCTCCCCTACGAGCAGTACGTC.

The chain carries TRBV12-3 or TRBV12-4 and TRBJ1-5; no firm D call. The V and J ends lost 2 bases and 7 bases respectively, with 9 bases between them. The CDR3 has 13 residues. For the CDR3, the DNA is TGTGCCAGCAGTTTAAGGGTACGACAGCCCCAGCATTTT. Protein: CASSLRVRQPQHF.

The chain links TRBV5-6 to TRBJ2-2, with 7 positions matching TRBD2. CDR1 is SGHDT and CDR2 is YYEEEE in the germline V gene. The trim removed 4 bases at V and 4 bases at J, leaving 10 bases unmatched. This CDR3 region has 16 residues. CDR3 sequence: CASSPGGSGITGELFF. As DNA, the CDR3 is TGTGCCAGCAGCCCGGGTGGGAGCGGGATCACCGGGGAGCTGTTTTTT.

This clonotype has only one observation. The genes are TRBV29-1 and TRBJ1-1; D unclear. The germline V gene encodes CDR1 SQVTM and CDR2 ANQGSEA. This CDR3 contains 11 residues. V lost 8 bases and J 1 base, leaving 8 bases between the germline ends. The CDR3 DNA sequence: TGCAGCCTCCTGGCGAACACTGAAGCTTTCTTT. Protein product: CSLLANTEAFF.

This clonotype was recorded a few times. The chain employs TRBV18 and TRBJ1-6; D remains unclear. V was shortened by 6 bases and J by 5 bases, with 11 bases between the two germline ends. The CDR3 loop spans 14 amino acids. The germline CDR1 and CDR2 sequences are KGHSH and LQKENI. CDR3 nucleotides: TGTGCCAGCTCTCTAGACGGGAATAATTCACCCCTCCACTTT. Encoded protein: CASSLDGNNSPLHF.

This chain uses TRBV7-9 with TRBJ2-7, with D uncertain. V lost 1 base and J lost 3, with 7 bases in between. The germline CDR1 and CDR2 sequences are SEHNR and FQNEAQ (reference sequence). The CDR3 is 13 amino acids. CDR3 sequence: CASSLDADYEQYF. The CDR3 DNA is TGTGCCAGCAGCTTAGATGCAGACTACGAGCAGTACTTC. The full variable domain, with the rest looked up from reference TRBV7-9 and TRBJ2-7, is DTGVSQNPRHKITKRGQNVTFRCDPISEHNRLYWYRQTLGQGPEFLTYFQNEAQLEKSRLLSDRFSAERPKGSFSTLEIQRTEQGDSAMYLCASSLDADYEQYFGPGTRLTVT.

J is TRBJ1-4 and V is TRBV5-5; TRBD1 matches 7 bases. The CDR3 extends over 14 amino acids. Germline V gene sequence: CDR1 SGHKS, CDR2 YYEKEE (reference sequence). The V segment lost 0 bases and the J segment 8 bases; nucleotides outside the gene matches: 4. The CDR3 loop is CASSLEQGREKLFF. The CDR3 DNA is TGTGCCAGCAGCTTGGAACAGGGGAGAGAAAAACTGTTTTTT. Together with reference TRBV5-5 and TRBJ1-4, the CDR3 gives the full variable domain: DAGVTQSPTHLIKTRGQQVTLRCSPISGHKSVSWYQQVLGQGPQFIFQYYEKEERGRGNFPDRFSARQFPNYSSELNVNALLLGDSALYLCASSLEQGREKLFFGSGTQLSVL.

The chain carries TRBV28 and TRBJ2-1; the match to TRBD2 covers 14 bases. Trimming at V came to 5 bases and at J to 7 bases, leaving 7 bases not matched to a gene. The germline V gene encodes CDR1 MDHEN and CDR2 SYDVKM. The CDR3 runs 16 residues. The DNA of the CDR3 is TGTGCCAGCAGTCCCTCGGGACTAGCGGGAGAGAATGAGCAGTTCTTC. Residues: CASSPSGLAGENEQFF.

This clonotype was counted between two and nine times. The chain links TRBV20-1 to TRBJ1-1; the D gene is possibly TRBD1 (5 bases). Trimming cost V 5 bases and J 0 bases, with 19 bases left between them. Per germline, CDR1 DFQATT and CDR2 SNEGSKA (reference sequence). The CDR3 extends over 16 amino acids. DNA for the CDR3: TGCAGTGCTGCAGACAGTTGGGGGTCGATGAACACTGAAGCTTTCTTT. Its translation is CSAADSWGSMNTEAFF.

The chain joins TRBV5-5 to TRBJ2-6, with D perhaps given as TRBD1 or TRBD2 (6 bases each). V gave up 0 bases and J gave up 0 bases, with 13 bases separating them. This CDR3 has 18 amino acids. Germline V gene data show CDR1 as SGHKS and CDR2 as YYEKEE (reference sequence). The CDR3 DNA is TGTGCCAGCAGCTTGGTAGGGGGAGGTCCCTCTGGGGCCAACGTCCTGACTTTC. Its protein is CASSLVGGGPSGANVLTF. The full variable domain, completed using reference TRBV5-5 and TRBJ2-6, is DAGVTQSPTHLIKTRGQQVTLRCSPISGHKSVSWYQQVLGQGPQFIFQYYEKEERGRGNFPDRFSARQFPNYSSELNVNALLLGDSALYLCASSLVGGGPSGANVLTFGAGSRLTVL.

CDR3 amino acids: CATSEFRANTGELFF. CDR3 sequence (DNA): TGTGCCACCAGTGAATTCAGGGCGAACACCGGGGAGCTGTTTTTT. The J gene is TRBJ2-2, the V gene TRBV24-1, with D possibly being TRBD1 (5 bases). This CDR3 is built from 15 residues. V was cut by 4 bases and J by 0 bases, with 8 bases left in between. Germline V gene sequence: CDR1 KGHDR, CDR2 SFDVKD.

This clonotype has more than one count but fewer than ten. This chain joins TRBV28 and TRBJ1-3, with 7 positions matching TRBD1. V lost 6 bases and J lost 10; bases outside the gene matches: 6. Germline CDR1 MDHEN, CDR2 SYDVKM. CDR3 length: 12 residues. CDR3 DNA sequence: TGTGCCAGCAGAGGACAGGAAGGGACCATATATTTT. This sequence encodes CASRGQEGTIYF.

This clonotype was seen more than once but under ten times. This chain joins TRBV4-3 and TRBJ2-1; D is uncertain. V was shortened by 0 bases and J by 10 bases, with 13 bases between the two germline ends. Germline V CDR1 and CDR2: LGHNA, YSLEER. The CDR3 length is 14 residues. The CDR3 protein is CASSQDSDAWEQFF. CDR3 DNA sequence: TGCGCCAGCAGCCAAGATTCGGACGCGTGGGAGCAGTTCTTC.

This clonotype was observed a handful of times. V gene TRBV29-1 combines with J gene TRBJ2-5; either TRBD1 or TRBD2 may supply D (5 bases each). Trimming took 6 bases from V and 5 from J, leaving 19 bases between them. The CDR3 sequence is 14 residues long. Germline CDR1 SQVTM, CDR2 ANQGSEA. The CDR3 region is CSVRGVRGWETQYF. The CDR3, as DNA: TGCAGCGTGAGAGGGGTCCGAGGTTGGGAGACCCAGTACTTC.

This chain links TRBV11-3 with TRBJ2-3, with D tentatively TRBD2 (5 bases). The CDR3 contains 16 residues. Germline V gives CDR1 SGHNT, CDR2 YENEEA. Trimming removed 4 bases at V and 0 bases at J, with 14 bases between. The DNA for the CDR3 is TGTGCCAGCAGCTCCCCTTGGTGGAGGAGCACAGATACGCAGTATTTT. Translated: CASSSPWWRSTDTQYF.

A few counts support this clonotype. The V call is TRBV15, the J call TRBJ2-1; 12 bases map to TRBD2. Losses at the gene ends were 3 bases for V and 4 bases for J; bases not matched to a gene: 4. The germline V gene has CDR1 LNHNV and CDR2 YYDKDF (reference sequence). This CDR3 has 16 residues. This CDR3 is CATSSTSGRLYNEQFF. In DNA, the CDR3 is TGTGCCACCAGCAGCACTAGCGGGAGGCTTTACAATGAGCAGTTCTTC.

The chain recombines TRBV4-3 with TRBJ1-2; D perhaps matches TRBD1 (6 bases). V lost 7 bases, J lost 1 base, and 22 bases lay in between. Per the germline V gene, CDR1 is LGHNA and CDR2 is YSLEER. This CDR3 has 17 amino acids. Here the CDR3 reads CASTPWQGKDDNYGYTF. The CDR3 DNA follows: TGCGCCAGCACCCCCTGGCAGGGGAAAGACGATAACTATGGCTACACCTTC.

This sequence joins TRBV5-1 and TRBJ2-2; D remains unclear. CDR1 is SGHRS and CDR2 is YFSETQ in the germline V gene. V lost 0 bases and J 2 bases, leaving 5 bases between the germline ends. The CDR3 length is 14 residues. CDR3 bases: TGCGCCAGCAGCTTGGACGTAAACACCGGGGAGCTGTTTTTT. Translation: CASSLDVNTGELFF.

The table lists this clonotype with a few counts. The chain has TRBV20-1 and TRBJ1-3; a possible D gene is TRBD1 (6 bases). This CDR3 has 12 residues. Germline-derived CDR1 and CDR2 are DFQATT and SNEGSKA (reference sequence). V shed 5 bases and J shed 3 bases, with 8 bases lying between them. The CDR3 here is CSAETGGNTIYF. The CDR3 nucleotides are TGCAGTGCTGAGACAGGTGGAAACACCATATATTTT.

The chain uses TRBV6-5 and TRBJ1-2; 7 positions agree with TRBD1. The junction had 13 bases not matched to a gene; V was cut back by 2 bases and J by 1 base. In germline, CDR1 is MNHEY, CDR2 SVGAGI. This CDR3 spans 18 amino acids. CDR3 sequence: CASSYRLTWGQNNYGYTF. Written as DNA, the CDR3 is TGTGCCAGCAGTTACCGCCTCACTTGGGGACAGAATAACTATGGCTACACCTTC.

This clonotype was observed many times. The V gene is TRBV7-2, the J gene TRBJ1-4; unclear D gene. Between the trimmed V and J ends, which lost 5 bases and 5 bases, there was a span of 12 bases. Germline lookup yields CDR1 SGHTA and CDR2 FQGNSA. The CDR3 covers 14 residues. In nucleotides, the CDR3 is TGTGCCAGCAGCCCCAGGACCTGGAATGAAAAACTGTTTTTT. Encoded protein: CASSPRTWNEKLFF.

CDR3 sequence: CASSLSRESRKETQYF. In DNA, the CDR3 is TGTGCCAGCAGCTTATCGCGGGAGAGCAGGAAAGAGACCCAGTACTTC. The chain carries TRBV11-1 and TRBJ2-5; 7 nucleotides align to TRBD2. Germline CDR1 SGHAT, CDR2 FQDESV (reference sequence). The CDR3 consists of 16 residues. Losses at the gene ends were 2 bases for V and 3 bases for J; bases not matched to a gene: 9.